These T cell receptor beta chains were read from a single sample in a study of blood T cell repertoires in COVID-19. TCRdb's copy holds only in-frame clones and misses some; the assay was immunoSEQ multiplex PCR. This sample has about 220,000 clones, with roughly 88% found just once. Sequenced sample: PBMCs or T cells enriched from blood (not recorded which). The source is a woman aged 40 to 49 with acute COVID-19. The CDR3 runs from the conserved cysteine through the conserved F or W. Fields, in order: V gene, clone size, D gene, J gene, CDR3 length, CDR3 protein, CDR3 DNA. The D gene is left open where the match is weak. Part of the rows lack a size; the others show once, few, many or a class for expanded clones.

TRBV6-5	.	.	TRBJ1-1	16	CASSYSKTDTNTEAFF	TGTGCCAGCAGTTACTCGAAGACAGATACTAACACTGAAGCTTTCTTT
TRBV20-1	.	.	TRBJ1-4	10	CSALEEKLFF	TGCAGTGCTTTGGAGGAAAAACTGTTTTTT
TRBV7-9	.	.	TRBJ1-4	12	CASARSNEKLFF	TGTGCCAGTGCCAGGTCGAATGAAAAACTGTTTTTT
TRBV7-9	.	TRBD1	TRBJ2-6	15	CASSPGGSGANVLTF	TGTGCCAGCAGCCCAGGGGGCTCTGGGGCCAACGTCCTGACTTTC
TRBV5-6	.	.	TRBJ2-3	18	CASSPTPGTYRTTDTQYF	TGTGCCAGCAGCCCGACCCCTGGGACTTACAGAACCACAGATACGCAGTATTTT
TRBV27	.	.	TRBJ1-4	19	CASTSPRGPITSTNEKLFF	TGTGCCAGCACCTCGCCCCGGGGTCCGATAACTTCAACTAATGAAAAACTGTTTTTT
TRBV20-1	once	TRBD2	TRBJ2-5	16	CSASPASGGYRETQYF	TGCAGTGCTAGTCCGGCTAGCGGGGGGTACAGGGAGACCCAGTACTTC
TRBV12-5	.	.	TRBJ1-2	13	CASGLRIQEGYTF	TGTGCTAGTGGTCTCCGGATACAGGAAGGCTACACCTTC
TRBV11-3	.	.	TRBJ1-3	15	CASSLNTHSGNTIYF	TGTGCCAGCAGCTTAAACACCCACTCTGGAAACACCATATATTTT
TRBV20-1	.	.	TRBJ1-4	10	CIPRNEKLFF	TGCATACCGAGGAATGAAAAACTGTTTTTT
TRBV3-1/TRBV3-2	.	.	TRBJ2-5	11	CASSQVRDQYF	TGTGCCAGCAGCCAGGTTCGGGACCAGTACTTC
TRBV6-1	.	TRBD1	TRBJ1-4	15	CASRKDRAGGEKLFF	TGTGCCAGCAGGAAAGACAGGGCGGGAGGTGAAAAACTGTTTTTT
TRBV11-2	.	.	TRBJ1-1	14	CASTRGLQNTEAFF	TGTGCCAGCACGCGGGGACTCCAGAACACTGAAGCTTTCTTT
TRBV30	.	.	TRBJ1-6	13	CAWSSSVNSPLHF	TGTGCCTGGAGTTCGTCGGTAAATTCACCCCTCCACTTT
TRBV6-5	.	.	TRBJ2-5	15	CASRSYGTSGETQYF	TGTGCCAGCAGGTCTTACGGGACATCTGGAGAGACCCAGTACTTC
TRBV10-1	.	.	TRBJ2-3	14	CASSEQGRTDTQYF	TGCGCCAGCAGTGAACAGGGGAGGACAGATACGCAGTATTTT
TRBV6-2/TRBV6-3	few	TRBD1	TRBJ2-2	17	CASSQPTGTGTSGELFF	TGTGCCAGCAGTCAACCAACCGGGACAGGCACTTCCGGGGAGCTGTTTTTT